The clone carrying this T cell receptor (beta chain) was seen repeatedly, ten times or more. TCRdb re-analysed the 5' RACE reads in MiXCR, keeping a single row per CDR3 protein. Of some 38,000 distinct CDR3 sequences listed, approximately 3% were seen once; the top ten hold around 2.8%. This sample is drawn from a study of CD8 T cells in ankylosing spondylitis. Germline V CDR1 and CDR2: SGDLS, YYNGEE. The V gene lost 0 bases and the J gene lost 1 base, with 13 bases spanning the gap. The CDR3 is made up of 16 amino acids. Material for sequencing was blood, either unsorted or a sorted T cell fraction (not recorded which). The chain employs TRBV9 and TRBJ2-5; D may be TRBD2 (5 bases). The TCR was taken from a male donor with ankylosing spondylitis or in good health (not recorded which). The CDR3 sequence: CASSVEDSTFQETQYF. The CDR3 DNA sequence: TGTGCCAGCAGCGTAGAGGACTCAACTTTCCAAGAGACCCAGTACTTC.